This paragraph reports one T cell receptor beta chain. Its antigen remains unidentified. Other DNA sequences in this specimen translate into the identical CDR3. The assay was immunoSEQ multiplex PCR, and TCRdb's table has in-frame clones only and misses some. The repertoire holds about 87,000 clones, with about 91% as singletons. The data were taken from a study of siplizumab effects on memory and regulatory T cells. General study findings and limits: Memory cells seemed less diverse than naive T cells, which also seemed major contributors to the alloresponse. A significant reduction in alloreactive sequences traceable to unstimulated CD4+ memory cells was produced by siplizumab. Mappable alloreactive CD4+ clones averaged about 70% Treg-derived with siplizumab versus around 27% in controls.

The CDR3 sequence is 12 residues long. From germline, CDR1 is KGHSH and CDR2 LQKENI. V lost 2 bases and J 1 base, leaving 2 bases between the germline ends. The sequence came from a human donor in good health. This chain joins TRBV18 and TRBJ2-5; D not resolved. What was sequenced was Tregs sorted from blood. The CDR3 reads CASSPSQETQYF. DNA for the CDR3: TGTGCCAGCTCACCAAGCCAAGAGACCCAGTACTTC.